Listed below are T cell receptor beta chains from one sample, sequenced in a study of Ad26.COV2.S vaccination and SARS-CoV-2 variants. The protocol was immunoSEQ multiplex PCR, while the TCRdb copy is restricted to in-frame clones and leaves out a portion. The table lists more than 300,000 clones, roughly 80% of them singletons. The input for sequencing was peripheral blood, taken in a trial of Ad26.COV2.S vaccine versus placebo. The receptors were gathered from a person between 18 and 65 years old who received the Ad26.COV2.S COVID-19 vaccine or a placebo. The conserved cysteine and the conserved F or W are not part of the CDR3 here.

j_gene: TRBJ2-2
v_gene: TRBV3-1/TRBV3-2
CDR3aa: ASSRHDSTNTGELF

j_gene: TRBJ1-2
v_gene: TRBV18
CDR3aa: ASSPSRESTYGYT

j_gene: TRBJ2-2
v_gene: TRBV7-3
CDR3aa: ASSSRLGEGPGELF

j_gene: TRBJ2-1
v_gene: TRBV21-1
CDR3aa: ASSKAGASGGAFNEQF

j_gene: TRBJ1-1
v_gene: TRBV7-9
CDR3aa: ASSLVGDSEAF

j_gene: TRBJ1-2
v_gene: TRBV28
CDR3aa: ASLPGSFNYGYT

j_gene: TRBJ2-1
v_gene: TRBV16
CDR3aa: ASSRGMRGYNEQF

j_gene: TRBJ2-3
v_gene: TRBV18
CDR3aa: ASSPRTGESTDTQY

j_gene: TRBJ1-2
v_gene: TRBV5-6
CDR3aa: ASSLGGSYGYT

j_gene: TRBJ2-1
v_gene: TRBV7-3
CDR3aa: ASSSETPYNEQF

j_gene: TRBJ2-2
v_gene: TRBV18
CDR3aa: ASSPPFGRTTGELF

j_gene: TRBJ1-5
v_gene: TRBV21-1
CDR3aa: ASNPRVLSADQPQH

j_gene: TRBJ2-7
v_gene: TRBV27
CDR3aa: ASRRVDYEQY

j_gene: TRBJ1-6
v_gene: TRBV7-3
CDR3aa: ASSSGWGSPLH

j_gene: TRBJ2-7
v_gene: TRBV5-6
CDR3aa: ASSDLKFDRAEQY

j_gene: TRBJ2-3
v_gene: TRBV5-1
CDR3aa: ASSQGLASTDTQY

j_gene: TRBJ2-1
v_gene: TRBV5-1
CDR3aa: ASSPTAGSYNEQF

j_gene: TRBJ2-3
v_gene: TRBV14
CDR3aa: ASSQVVNTDTQY

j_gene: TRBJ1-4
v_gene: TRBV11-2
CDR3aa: ASSLDRGNEKLF

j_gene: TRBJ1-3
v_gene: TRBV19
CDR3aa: ASSIRFVTGSGNTIY

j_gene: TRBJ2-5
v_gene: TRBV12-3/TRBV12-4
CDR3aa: ASGLVPETQY

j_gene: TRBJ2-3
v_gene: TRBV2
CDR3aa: ASSSGTYGTDTQY

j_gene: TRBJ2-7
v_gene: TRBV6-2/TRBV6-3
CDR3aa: ASSLAGGAIYEQY

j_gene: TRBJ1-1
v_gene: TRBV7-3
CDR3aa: ASSLKGDTEAF

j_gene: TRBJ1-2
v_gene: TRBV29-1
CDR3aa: SVEWDTNYGYT

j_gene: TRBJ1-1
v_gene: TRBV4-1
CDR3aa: ASSQAGRELNTEAF